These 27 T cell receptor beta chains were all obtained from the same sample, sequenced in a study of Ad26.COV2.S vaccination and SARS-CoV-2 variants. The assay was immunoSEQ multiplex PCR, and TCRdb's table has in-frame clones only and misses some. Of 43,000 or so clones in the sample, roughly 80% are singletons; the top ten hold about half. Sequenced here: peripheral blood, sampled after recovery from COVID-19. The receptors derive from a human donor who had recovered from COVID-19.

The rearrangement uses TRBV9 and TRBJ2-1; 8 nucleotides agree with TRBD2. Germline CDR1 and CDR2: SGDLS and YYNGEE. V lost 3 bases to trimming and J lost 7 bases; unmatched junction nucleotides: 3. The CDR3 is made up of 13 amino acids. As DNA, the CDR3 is TGTGCCAGCAGCGACAAGCGGGAGAATGAGCAGTTCTTC. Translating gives CASSDKRENEQFF.

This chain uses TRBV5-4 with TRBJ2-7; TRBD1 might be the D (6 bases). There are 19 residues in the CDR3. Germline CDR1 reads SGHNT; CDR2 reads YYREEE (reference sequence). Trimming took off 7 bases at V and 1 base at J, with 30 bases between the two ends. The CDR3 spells CASSIRAGTSRSRSYEQYV. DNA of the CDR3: TGTGCCAGCTCGATTCGAGCCGGGACATCCCGAAGCCGGTCCTACGAGCAGTACGTC.

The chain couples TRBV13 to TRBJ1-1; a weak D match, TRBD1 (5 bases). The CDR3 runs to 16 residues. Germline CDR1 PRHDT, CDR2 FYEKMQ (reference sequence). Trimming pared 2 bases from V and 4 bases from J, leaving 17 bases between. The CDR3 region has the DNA TGTGCCAGCAGCTTAAAAACAGGACTTGCGTCCACTGAAGCTTTCTTT. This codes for CASSLKTGLASTEAFF.

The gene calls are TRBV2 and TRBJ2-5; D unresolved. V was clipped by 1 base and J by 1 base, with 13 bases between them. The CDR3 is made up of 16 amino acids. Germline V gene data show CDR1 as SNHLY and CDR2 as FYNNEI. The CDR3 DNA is TGTGCCAGCAGTGAAGGACGGACGCTGGCCCAAGAGACCCAGTACTTC. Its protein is CASSEGRTLAQETQYF.

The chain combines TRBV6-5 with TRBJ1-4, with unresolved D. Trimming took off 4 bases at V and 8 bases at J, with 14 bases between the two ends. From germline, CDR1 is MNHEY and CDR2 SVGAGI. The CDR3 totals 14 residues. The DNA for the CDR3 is TGTGCCAGCAGTTCCTCGGGCCGAGGAGAAAAACTGTTTTTT. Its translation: CASSSSGRGEKLFF.

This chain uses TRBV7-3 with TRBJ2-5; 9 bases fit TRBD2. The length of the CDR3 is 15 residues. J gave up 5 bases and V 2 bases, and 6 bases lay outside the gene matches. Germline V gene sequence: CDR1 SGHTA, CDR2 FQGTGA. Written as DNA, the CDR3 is TGTGCCAGCAGCTTACTAGCGGGACCCTCCGAGACCCAGTACTTC. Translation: CASSLLAGPSETQYF.

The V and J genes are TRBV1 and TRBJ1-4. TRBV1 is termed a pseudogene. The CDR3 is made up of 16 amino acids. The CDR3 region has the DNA TGCACCAGCAGCCCCCCATCCCGCCCCGGGGGTGAAAAACTGTTTTTT. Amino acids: CTSSPPSRPGGEKLFF.

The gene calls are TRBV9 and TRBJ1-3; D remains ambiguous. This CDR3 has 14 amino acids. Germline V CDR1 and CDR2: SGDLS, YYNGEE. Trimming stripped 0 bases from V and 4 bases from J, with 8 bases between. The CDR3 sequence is CASSVEVGGNTIYF. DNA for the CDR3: TGTGCCAGCAGCGTAGAGGTGGGAGGAAACACCATATATTTT.

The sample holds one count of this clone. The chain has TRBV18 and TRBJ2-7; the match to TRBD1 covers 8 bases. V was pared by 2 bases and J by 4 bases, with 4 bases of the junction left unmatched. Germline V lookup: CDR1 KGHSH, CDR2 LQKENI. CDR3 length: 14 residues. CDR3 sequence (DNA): TGTGCCAGCTCACCAAGGCAGGGGGCTTACGAGCAGTACTTC. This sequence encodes CASSPRQGAYEQYF.

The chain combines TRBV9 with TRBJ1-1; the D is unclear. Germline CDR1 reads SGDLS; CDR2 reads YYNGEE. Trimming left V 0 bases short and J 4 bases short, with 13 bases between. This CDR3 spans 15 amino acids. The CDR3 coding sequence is TGTGCCAGCAGCGTAGACGGCAGCATGACCACTGAAGCTTTCTTT. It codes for CASSVDGSMTTEAFF.

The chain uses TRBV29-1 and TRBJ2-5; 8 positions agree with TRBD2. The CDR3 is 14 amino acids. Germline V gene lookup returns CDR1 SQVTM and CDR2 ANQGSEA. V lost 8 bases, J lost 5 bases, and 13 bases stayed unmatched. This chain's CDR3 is CSQTGGPSGETQYF. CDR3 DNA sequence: TGCAGCCAGACGGGGGGGCCGTCAGGGGAGACCCAGTACTTC.

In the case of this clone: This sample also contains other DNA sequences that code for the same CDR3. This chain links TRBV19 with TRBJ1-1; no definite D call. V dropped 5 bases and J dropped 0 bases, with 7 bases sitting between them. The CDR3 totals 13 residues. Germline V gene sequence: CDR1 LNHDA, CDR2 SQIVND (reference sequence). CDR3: CASSRGMNTEAFF. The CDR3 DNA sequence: TGTGCCAGTAGTCGGGGAATGAACACTGAAGCTTTCTTT.

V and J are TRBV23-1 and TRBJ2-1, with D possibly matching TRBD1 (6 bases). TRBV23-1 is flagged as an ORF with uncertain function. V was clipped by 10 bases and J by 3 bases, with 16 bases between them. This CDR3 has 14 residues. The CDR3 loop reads CANTNRTDYNEQFF. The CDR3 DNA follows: TGCGCCAACACTAATCGGACAGACTACAATGAGCAGTTCTTC.

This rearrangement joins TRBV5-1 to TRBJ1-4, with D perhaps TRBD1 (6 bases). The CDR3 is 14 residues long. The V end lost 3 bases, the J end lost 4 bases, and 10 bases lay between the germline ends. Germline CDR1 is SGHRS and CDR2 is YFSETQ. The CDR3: CASSSGANNEKLFF. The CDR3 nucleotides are TGCGCCAGCAGCTCGGGGGCCAATAATGAAAAACTGTTTTTT.

The CDR3 sequence: CASSPMGDEQYF. CDR3 bases: TGTGCCAGCTCACCAATGGGAGACGAGCAGTACTTC. The chain uses TRBV18 and TRBJ2-7, with D tentatively TRBD2 (5 bases). CDR3 length: 12 amino acids. Trimming left V 2 bases short and J 5 bases short, with 7 bases between. Germline CDR1 reads KGHSH; CDR2 reads LQKENI.

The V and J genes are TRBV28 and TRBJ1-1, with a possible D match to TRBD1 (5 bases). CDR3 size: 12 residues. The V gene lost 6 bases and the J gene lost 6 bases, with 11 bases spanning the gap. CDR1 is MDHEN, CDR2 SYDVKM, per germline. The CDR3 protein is CASSRTRAEAFF. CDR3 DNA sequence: TGTGCCAGCAGCCGGACACGAGCTGAAGCTTTCTTT.

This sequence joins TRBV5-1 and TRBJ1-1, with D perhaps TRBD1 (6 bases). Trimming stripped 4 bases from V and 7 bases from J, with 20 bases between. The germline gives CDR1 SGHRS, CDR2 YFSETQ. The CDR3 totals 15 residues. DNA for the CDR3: TGCGCCAGCAGCGTCGTTGCGGGGGCGCTAGGTGAAGCTTTCTTT. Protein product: CASSVVAGALGEAFF.

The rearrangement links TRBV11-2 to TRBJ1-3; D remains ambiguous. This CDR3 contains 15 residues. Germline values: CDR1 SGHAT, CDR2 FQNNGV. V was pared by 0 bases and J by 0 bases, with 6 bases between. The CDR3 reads CASSLDFGSGNTIYF. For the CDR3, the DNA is TGTGCCAGCAGCTTAGATTTCGGCTCTGGAAACACCATATATTTT.

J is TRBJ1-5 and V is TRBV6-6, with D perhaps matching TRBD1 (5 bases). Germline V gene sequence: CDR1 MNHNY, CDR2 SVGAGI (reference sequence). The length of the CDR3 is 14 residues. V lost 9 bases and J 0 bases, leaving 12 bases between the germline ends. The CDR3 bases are TGTGCCAGTCTGGGACTTTATAGCAATCAGCCCCAGCATTTT. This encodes CASLGLYSNQPQHF.

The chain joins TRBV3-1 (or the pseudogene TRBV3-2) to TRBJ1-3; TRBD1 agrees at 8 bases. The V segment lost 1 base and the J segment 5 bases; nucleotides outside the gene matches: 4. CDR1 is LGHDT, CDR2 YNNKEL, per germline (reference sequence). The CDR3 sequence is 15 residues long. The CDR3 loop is CASSQGTGNRNTIYF. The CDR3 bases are TGTGCCAGCAGCCAAGGGACAGGGAATAGAAACACCATATATTTT.

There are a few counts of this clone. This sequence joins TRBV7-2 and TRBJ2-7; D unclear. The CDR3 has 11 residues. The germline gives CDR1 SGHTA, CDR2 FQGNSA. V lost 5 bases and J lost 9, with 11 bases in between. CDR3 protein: CASSRASGQYF. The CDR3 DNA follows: TGTGCCAGCAGCAGGGCGTCGGGGCAGTACTTC.

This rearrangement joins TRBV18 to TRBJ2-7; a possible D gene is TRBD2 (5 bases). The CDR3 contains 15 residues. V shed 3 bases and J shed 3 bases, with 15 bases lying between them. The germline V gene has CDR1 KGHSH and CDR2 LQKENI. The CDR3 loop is CASSPPGERSYEQYF. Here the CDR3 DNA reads TGTGCCAGCTCACCTCCCGGGGAACGTAGCTACGAGCAGTACTTC.

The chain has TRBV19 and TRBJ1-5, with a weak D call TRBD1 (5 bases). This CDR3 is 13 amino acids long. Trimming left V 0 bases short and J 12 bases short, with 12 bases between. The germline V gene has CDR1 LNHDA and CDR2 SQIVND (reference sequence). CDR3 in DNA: TGTGCCAGTAGTATAGAAGGCGGGCAGGGCCAGCATTTT. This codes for CASSIEGGQGQHF.

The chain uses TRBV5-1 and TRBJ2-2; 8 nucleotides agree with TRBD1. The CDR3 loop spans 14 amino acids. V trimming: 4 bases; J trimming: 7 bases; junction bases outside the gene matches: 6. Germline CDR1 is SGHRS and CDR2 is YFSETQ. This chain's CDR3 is CASSATGTGGELFF. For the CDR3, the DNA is TGCGCCAGCAGCGCAACCGGGACAGGCGGGGAGCTGTTTTTT. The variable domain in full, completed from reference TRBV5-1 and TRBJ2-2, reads KAGVTQTPRYLIKTRGQQVTLSCSPISGHRSVSWYQQTPGQGLQFLFEYFSETQRNKGNFPGRFSGRQFSNSRSEMNVSTLELGDSALYLCASSATGTGGELFFGEGSRLTVL.

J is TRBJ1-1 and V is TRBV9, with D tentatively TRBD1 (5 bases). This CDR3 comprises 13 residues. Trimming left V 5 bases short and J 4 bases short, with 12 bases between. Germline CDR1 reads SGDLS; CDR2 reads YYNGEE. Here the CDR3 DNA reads TGTGCCAGCAGGTCAGCGGGGGGCACTGAAGCTTTCTTT. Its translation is CASRSAGGTEAFF.

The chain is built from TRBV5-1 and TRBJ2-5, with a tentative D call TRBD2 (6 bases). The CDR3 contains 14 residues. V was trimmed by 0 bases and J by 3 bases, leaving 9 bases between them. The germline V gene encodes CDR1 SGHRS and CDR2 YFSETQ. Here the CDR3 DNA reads TGCGCCAGCAGCTTGGCCCCGGGGGAAGAGACCCAGTACTTC. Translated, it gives CASSLAPGEETQYF.

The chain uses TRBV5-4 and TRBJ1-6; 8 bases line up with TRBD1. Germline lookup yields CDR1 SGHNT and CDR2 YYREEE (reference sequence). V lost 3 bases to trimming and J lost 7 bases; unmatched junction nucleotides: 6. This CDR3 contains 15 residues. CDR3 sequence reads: CASSSDRVGNSPLHF. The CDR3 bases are TGTGCCAGCAGCTCGGACAGGGTTGGAAATTCACCCCTCCACTTT.